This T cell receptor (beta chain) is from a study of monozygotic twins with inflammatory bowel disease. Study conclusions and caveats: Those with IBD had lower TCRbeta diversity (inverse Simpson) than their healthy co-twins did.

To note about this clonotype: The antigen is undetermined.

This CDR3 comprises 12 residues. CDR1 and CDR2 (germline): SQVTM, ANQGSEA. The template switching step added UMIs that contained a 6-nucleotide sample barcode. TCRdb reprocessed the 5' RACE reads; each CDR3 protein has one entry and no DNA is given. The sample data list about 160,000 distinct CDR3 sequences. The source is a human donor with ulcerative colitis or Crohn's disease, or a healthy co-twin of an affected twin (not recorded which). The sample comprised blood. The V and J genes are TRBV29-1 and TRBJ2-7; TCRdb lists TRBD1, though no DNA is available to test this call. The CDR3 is CSGWDSGYEQYF.